The 7 T cell receptor beta chains in this list originate from one sample, sequenced in a study of T cells in localized non-small cell lung cancer. The assay was immunoSEQ multiplex PCR, and TCRdb's table has in-frame clones only and misses some. The sample lists 5,000 to 6,500 clones; roughly a quarter were seen once. Sequences were derived from lung tumor tissue, sampled before any cancer treatment. These TCRs come from a female donor of 60 years or more with stage I lung adenocarcinoma.

This clone was found a few times. V is TRBV6-8 and J is TRBJ1-1; 7 nucleotides agree with TRBD1. The CDR3 is made up of 17 amino acids. The germline CDR1 and CDR2 sequences are MNHGY and SAAAGT. The ends lost 2 bases at V and 0 bases at J; junction bases unmatched: 9. DNA for the CDR3: TGTGCCAGCAGTTACGATGCAGGGGGGCCCCTGAACACTGAAGCTTTCTTT. Protein: CASSYDAGGPLNTEAFF.

This clone was counted between two and nine times. At one end, the junction sequence differs from germline, possibly due to a read error. The CDR3 here is CAISEGDGTEAFF. As DNA, the CDR3 is TGTGCCATCAGTGAAGGGGACGGCACTGAAGCTTTCTTT. The rearrangement uses TRBV6-1 and TRBJ1-1; D might be TRBD1 (5 bases). Per the germline V gene, CDR1 is MNHNS and CDR2 is SASEGT. CDR3 length equals 13 residues.

J is TRBJ2-2 and V is TRBV19, with D unclear. The length of the CDR3 is 15 residues. CDR1 is LNHDA, CDR2 SQIVND, per germline (reference sequence). V was cut by 3 bases and J by 3 bases, with 11 bases left in between. CDR3 region: CASSIATGYTGELFF. CDR3 bases: TGTGCCAGTAGTATTGCCACCGGGTACACCGGGGAGCTGTTTTTT.

This clone appeared a few times. V and J are TRBV6-8 and TRBJ2-1, with D perhaps matching TRBD1 or TRBD2 (5 bases each). The CDR3 runs 13 residues. Per germline, CDR1 MNHGY and CDR2 SAAAGT. The ends were cut back, 10 bases at V and 4 bases at J, with 14 bases in the middle. In nucleotides, the CDR3 is TGTGCCATCACCCGGGACGGTTACAATGAGCAGTTCTTC. Protein sequence: CAITRDGYNEQFF.

This clone was observed a few times. The chain is built from TRBV9 and TRBJ2-1; possibly TRBD2 for D (5 bases). V dropped 6 bases and J dropped 4 bases, with 8 bases sitting between them. This CDR3 has 12 residues. From germline, CDR1 is SGDLS and CDR2 YYNGEE. CDR3 nucleotide sequence: TGTGCCAGCAATCAGCGGTACAATGAGCAGTTCTTC. Amino acid sequence: CASNQRYNEQFF.

The chain has TRBV11-3 and TRBJ2-7, with D possibly TRBD2 on 5 matching bases. V was shortened by 6 bases and J by 7 bases, with 22 bases between the two germline ends. The CDR3 runs to 15 residues. Germline CDR1 is SGHNT and CDR2 is YENEEA. CDR3 coding DNA: TGTGCCAGCAGTTCCGGACTGTACCCCAGTCGGGAGCAGTACTTC. This translates into CASSSGLYPSREQYF.

This clone came up a few times. V usage is TRBV11-3 and J usage is TRBJ1-2; no definite D call. Trimming shortened V by 3 bases and J by 2 bases, and 10 bases separated the two germline ends. The CDR3 runs to 14 residues. Germline V gene lookup returns CDR1 SGHNT and CDR2 YENEEA. The CDR3 loop is CASSLRRANYGYTF. The CDR3 DNA follows: TGTGCCAGCAGCTTGAGGAGGGCGAACTATGGCTACACCTTC. Full variable domain (outside the CDR3, taken from reference TRBV11-3 and TRBJ1-2): EAGVVQSPRYKIIEKKQPVAFWCNPISGHNTLYWYLQNLGQGPELLIRYENEEAVDDSQLPKDRFSAERLKGVDSTLKIQPAELGDSAVYLCASSLRRANYGYTFGSGTRLTVV.